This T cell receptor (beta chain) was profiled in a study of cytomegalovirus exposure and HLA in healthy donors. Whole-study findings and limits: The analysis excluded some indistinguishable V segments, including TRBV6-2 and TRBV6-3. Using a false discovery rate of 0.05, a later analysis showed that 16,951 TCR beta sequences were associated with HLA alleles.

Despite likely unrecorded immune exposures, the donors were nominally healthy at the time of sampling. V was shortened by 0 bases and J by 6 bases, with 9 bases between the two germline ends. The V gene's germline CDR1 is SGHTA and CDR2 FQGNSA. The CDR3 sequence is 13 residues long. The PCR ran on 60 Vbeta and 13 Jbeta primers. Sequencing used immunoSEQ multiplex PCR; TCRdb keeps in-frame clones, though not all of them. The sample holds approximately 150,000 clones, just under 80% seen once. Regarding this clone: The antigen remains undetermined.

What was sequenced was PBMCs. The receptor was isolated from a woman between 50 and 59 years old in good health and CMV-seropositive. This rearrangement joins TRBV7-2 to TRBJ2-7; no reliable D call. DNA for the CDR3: TGTGCCAGCAGCTTAGCGCAGGCTACCGAGCAGTACTTC. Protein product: CASSLAQATEQYF.